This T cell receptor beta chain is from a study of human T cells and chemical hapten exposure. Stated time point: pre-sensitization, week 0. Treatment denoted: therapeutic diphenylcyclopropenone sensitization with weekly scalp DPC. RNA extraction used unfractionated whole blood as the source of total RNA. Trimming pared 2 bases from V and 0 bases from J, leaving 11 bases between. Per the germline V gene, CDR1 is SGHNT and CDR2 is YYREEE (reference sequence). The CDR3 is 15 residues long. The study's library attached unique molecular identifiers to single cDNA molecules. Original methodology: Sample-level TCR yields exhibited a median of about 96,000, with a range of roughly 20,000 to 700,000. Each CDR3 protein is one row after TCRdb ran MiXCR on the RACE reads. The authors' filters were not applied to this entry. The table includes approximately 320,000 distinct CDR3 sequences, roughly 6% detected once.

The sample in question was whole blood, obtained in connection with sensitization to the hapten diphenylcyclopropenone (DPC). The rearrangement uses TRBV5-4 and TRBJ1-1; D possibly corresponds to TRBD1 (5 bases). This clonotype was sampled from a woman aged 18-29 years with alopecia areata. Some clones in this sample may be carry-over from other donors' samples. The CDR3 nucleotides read TGTGCCAGCAGCTTTGCAGGGAGCATGAACACTGAAGCTTTCTTT. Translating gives CASSFAGSMNTEAFF.